These 24 T cell receptor beta chains share one sample of origin, sequenced in a study of T cell repertoires in cytomegalovirus infection. A single record per CDR3 protein comes from TCRdb applying MiXCR to the reads. The top ten hold over 11% of the sample, which has fewer than 1,000,000 distinct CDR3 sequences, approximately 31% seen once. No antigen has been assigned to these receptors. This specimen was cultured CD8+ T cells from PBMCs, taken from culture after CMV antigen stimulation. The receptors shown here come from a human donor in good health (CMV status not recorded). Some clones in this sample may be carry-over from other donors' samples.

This clonotype is categorized as medium-sized (0.01 to 0.1%). CDR3 loop: CASRLRIYNSPLHF. In nucleotides, the CDR3 is TGTGCCAGCAGGCTACGAATCTATAATTCACCCCTCCACTTT. The chain carries TRBV6-1 and TRBJ1-6; no clear D. This CDR3 comprises 14 residues. Germline values: CDR1 MNHNS, CDR2 SASEGT. The V end was cut by 6 bases, the J end by 3 bases, with 9 bases between.

This rearrangement joins TRBV9 to TRBJ2-1; 9 bases are a match to TRBD2. CDR1 is SGDLS, CDR2 YYNGEE, per germline. Unmatched junction bases numbered 7, after V lost 2 bases and J lost 4 bases. The length of the CDR3 is 16 residues. CDR3 DNA: TGTGCCAGCAGCGTGCCAGGGACTAGCTCTTACAATGAGCAGTTCTTC. Encoded protein: CASSVPGTSSYNEQFF.

The chain recombines TRBV6-2 or TRBV6-3 with TRBJ2-7; 13 bases are a match to TRBD2. This CDR3 comprises 18 residues. The junction had 5 bases not matched to a gene; V was cut back by 0 bases and J by 0 bases. Germline V CDR1 and CDR2: MNHEY, SVGEGT. The CDR3 protein is CASSYSTSGGLSSYEQYV. CDR3 bases: TGTGCCAGCAGTTACTCGACTAGCGGGGGGTTAAGCTCCTACGAGCAGTACGTC.

Regarding this clonotype: A much larger clone lies one base from this, so it may be a read error. The rearrangement links TRBV7-6 to TRBJ2-1; the D gene could be TRBD1 or TRBD2 (6 bases each). Looked up from germline, CDR1 is SGHVS and CDR2 is FNYEAQ. The CDR3 sequence is 16 residues long. The V end was cut by 5 bases, the J end by 5 bases, with 19 bases between. DNA for the CDR3: TGTGCCAGCAGCCTTAGGGGGACTGATTTCCACAATGAGCAGTTCTTC. Protein product: CASSLRGTDFHNEQFF.

Here the CDR3 reads CASSTEGTGANVLTF. The CDR3 DNA is TGTGCCAGCAGCACGGAGGGTACTGGGGCCAACGTCCTGACTTTC. The chain recombines TRBV5-4 with TRBJ2-6; possible D gene TRBD2, 6 bases. CDR3 length: 15 residues. CDR1 and CDR2 from the germline V gene are SGHNT and YYREEE (reference sequence). Trimming shortened V by 4 bases and J by 2 bases, and 10 bases separated the two germline ends.

This clonotype appeared a few times. V gene TRBV5-6 combines with J gene TRBJ1-5; 9 bases match TRBD1. The germline CDR1 and CDR2 sequences are SGHDT and YYEEEE. With 3 bases clipped from V and 6 bases from J, the junction kept 4 bases outside the gene matches. The CDR3 loop spans 14 amino acids. The CDR3 region has the DNA TGTGCCAGCAGCTGGGGGACAGGGAGTCAGCCCCAGCATTTT. This codes for CASSWGTGSQPQHF.

The table lists this clonotype with a few counts. The chain has TRBV19 and TRBJ2-6; D may be TRBD1 or TRBD2 (5 bases each). Trimming took 8 bases from V and 1 from J, leaving 12 bases between them. The CDR3 covers 15 residues. The germline V gene has CDR1 LNHDA and CDR2 SQIVND (reference sequence). The CDR3 reads CASGSRESGANVLTF. In DNA form, the CDR3 reads TGTGCCAGTGGGAGCAGGGAGTCTGGGGCCAACGTCCTGACTTTC. Based on the CDR3 plus reference TRBV19 and TRBJ2-6, the full variable domain is DGGITQSPKYLFRKEGQNVTLSCEQNLNHDAMYWYRQDPGQGLRLIYYSQIVNDFQKGDIAEGYSVSREKKESFPLTVTSAQKNPTAFYLCASGSRESGANVLTFGAGSRLTVL.

The chain has TRBV19 and TRBJ2-1; TRBD2 matches 10 bases. Germline trimming cut 8 bases from V and 1 base from J; bases unmatched to any gene: 5. Per the germline V gene, CDR1 is LNHDA and CDR2 is SQIVND (reference sequence). The CDR3 has 15 residues. The DNA of the CDR3 is TGTGCCAGTGTCTCTAGCGGGGGATCCTACAATGAGCAGTTCTTC. Translated: CASVSSGGSYNEQFF.

The genes are TRBV29-1 and TRBJ2-1; a weak D match, TRBD1 (5 bases). The CDR3 is 8 residues long. Germline V gene data show CDR1 as SQVTM and CDR2 as ANQGSEA. The V and J ends lost 6 bases and 16 bases respectively, with 10 bases between them. The CDR3 loop reads CSVPQGFF. The CDR3 DNA is TGCAGCGTCCCTCAGGGTTTCTTC.

The sample holds a few counts of this clonotype. The chain employs TRBV7-9 and TRBJ2-2; TRBD1 agrees at 9 bases. The length of the CDR3 is 17 residues. Trimming at V came to 1 base and at J to 1 base, leaving 4 bases not matched to a gene. Germline loops: CDR1 SEHNR, CDR2 FQNEAQ (reference sequence). CDR3 loop: CASSLETGGKNTGELFF. In DNA, the CDR3 is TGTGCCAGCAGCTTAGAAACAGGGGGCAAGAACACCGGGGAGCTGTTTTTT.

This clonotype was seen at least ten times. The chain is built from TRBV7-9 and TRBJ2-1; TRBD2 aligns across 8 bases. The CDR3 consists of 16 residues. J lost 0 bases, V lost 8 bases, and 9 bases had no gene match. Germline V gives CDR1 SEHNR, CDR2 FQNEAQ (reference sequence). This CDR3 is CASLLGRGASYNEQFF. CDR3 coding DNA: TGTGCCAGCCTTCTTGGGCGGGGGGCCTCCTACAATGAGCAGTTCTTC.

This chain connects TRBV2 to TRBJ2-1; TRBD2 matches 11 bases. The germline gives CDR1 SNHLY, CDR2 FYNNEI. The CDR3 has 18 amino acids. Germline trimming cut 2 bases from V and 2 bases from J; bases unmatched to any gene: 8. The CDR3 nucleotides are TGTGCCAGCAGTGAACAGGGGCTAGCGGGGGGCGCCTACAATGAGCAGTTCTTC. Translating it yields CASSEQGLAGGAYNEQFF. Full variable domain (missing parts from reference TRBV2 and TRBJ2-1): EPEVTQTPSHQVTQMGQEVILRCVPISNHLYFYWYRQILGQKVEFLVSFYNNEISEKSEIFDDQFSVERPDGSNFTLKIRSTKLEDSAMYFCASSEQGLAGGAYNEQFFGPGTRLTVL.

With respect to this clonotype: Since a much larger clone is just one base distant, this may be a read error. V is TRBV7-2 and J is TRBJ1-6, with D possibly matching TRBD1 (5 bases). Germline CDR1 and CDR2: SGHTA and FQGNSA. This CDR3 contains 14 residues. The CDR3 is CVSTSTDYNSPLHF. For the CDR3, the DNA is TGTGTCAGCACATCGACAGACTATAATTCACCCCTCCACTTT.

This clonotype has only a few counts. The chain couples TRBV15 to TRBJ1-1; D is ambiguous. Germline V gene lookup returns CDR1 LNHNV and CDR2 YYDKDF (reference sequence). The CDR3 runs to 15 residues. Trimming took 0 bases from V and 5 from J, leaving 13 bases between them. CDR3 amino acids: CATSRDYGVGTEAFF. The CDR3 coding sequence is TGTGCCACCAGCAGAGATTATGGGGTTGGTACTGAAGCTTTCTTT.

This sequence joins TRBV11-2 and TRBJ1-1; possible D gene TRBD1, 6 bases. Germline V gene lookup returns CDR1 SGHAT and CDR2 FQNNGV. The V and J ends lost 5 bases and 0 bases respectively, with 19 bases between them. The CDR3 runs to 17 residues. In nucleotides, the CDR3 is TGTGCCAGCAGCGCCGAGGCGGGGGGCTGGGTGAACACTGAAGCTTTCTTT. It yields the protein CASSAEAGGWVNTEAFF.

This clonotype has only a few counts. An end of the junction differs from the germline gene, which may be a read error. The chain couples TRBV27 to TRBJ2-1; D possibly uses TRBD1 or TRBD2 (6 bases each). Germline V gene data show CDR1 as MNHEY and CDR2 as SMNVEV (reference sequence). The CDR3 has 15 residues. CDR3 in amino acids: CASTSPGGSHNEQFF. In DNA, the CDR3 is TGTGCCAGCACTTCCCCCGGGGGCTCCCACAATGAGCAGTTCTTC.

The CDR3 DNA is TGCGCCACCCAGAAGTCCTACAATGAGCAGTTCTTC. Translated, it gives CATQKSYNEQFF. The chain recombines TRBV10-2 with TRBJ2-1, with D uncertain. The V gene's germline CDR1 is WSHSY and CDR2 SAAADI. V gave up 10 bases and J gave up 1 base, with 8 bases separating them. The CDR3 runs to 12 residues.

The CDR3: CASSIRHFTGELFF. In DNA, the CDR3 is TGTGCCAGTAGTATAAGGCACTTCACCGGGGAGCTGTTTTTT. The chain joins TRBV19 to TRBJ2-2; no reliable D call. In germline, CDR1 is LNHDA, CDR2 SQIVND (reference sequence). The V gene lost 2 bases and the J gene lost 4 bases, with 8 bases spanning the gap. The CDR3 is 14 amino acids.

This clonotype was counted many times. The chain joins TRBV7-2 to TRBJ2-5; 10 nucleotides match TRBD2. Looked up from germline, CDR1 is SGHTA and CDR2 is FQGNSA. Trimming took 6 bases from V and 4 from J; bases not matched to a gene: 5. CDR3 length equals 14 residues. CDR3 residues: CASSLLAGVETQYF. CDR3 sequence (DNA): TGTGCCAGCAGTCTCCTAGCGGGGGTAGAGACCCAGTACTTC.

The chain is built from TRBV7-6 and TRBJ1-6; 11 bases are a match to TRBD1. Germline CDR1 reads SGHVS; CDR2 reads FNYEAQ. Trimming cost V 4 bases and J 9 bases; bases outside gene matches: 8. This CDR3 comprises 16 residues. In DNA, the CDR3 is TGTGCCAGCAGCTCAACGCCGGACAGGGGGCGTTCACCCCTCCACTTT. Its protein is CASSSTPDRGRSPLHF.

As to this clonotype: A much larger clone sits a single nucleotide away, making a read error possible. The chain couples TRBV7-9 to TRBJ2-6; D is tentatively TRBD1 or TRBD2 (5 bases each). Germline V gene sequence: CDR1 SEHNR, CDR2 FQNEAQ (reference sequence). This CDR3 has 15 amino acids. CDR3 region: CASPQQGSGAYVLTF. The CDR3 bases are TGTGCCAGCCCCCAACAAGGGTCCGGGGCCTACGTCCTGACTTTC.

In this sample, this clonotype turned up a few times. The V and J genes are TRBV7-6 and TRBJ2-3; 11 positions match TRBD2. The J segment lost 4 bases and the V segment lost 4 bases, leaving 13 bases of the junction unmatched. There are 18 residues in the CDR3. Germline lookup yields CDR1 SGHVS and CDR2 FNYEAQ. In DNA form, the CDR3 reads TGTGCCAGCAGCTACAAACGTATAGCGGGGGGGCGGTCAGATACGCAGTATTTT. It is translated as CASSYKRIAGGRSDTQYF.

The chain couples TRBV2 to TRBJ1-1, with TRBD1 identical over 8 bases. Germline V gene sequence: CDR1 SNHLY, CDR2 FYNNEI. The CDR3 runs to 16 residues. V lost 6 bases and J lost 2; bases outside the gene matches: 11. CDR3 DNA sequence: TGTGCCAGCAGATACCCCAGGGGGCAGGGAAACACTGAAGCTTTCTTT. Amino acid sequence: CASRYPRGQGNTEAFF.

This clonotype appeared many times. This chain uses TRBV7-2 with TRBJ1-2; 7 nucleotides match TRBD1. Germline values: CDR1 SGHTA, CDR2 FQGNSA. The V segment lost 3 bases and the J segment 4 bases; nucleotides outside the gene matches: 5. The CDR3 consists of 14 residues. CDR3 amino acids: CASSLGGQAYGYTF. DNA for the CDR3: TGTGCCAGCAGCTTGGGTGGACAGGCCTATGGCTACACCTTC.